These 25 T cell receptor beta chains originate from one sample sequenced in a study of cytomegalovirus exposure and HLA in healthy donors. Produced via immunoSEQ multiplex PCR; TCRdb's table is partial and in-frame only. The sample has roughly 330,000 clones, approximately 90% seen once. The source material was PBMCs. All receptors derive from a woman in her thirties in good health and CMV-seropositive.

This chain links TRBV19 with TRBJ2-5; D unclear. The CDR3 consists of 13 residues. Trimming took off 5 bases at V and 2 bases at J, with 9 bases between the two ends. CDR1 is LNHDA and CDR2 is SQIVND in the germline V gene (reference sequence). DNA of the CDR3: TGTGCCAGTAGTGGTAGGAAGCAAGAGACCCAGTACTTC. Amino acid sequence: CASSGRKQETQYF.

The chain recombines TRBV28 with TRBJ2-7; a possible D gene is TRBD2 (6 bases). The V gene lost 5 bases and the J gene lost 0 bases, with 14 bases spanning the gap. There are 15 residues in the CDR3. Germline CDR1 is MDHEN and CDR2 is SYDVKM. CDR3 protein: CASSPQRASSYEQYF. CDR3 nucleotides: TGTGCCAGCAGTCCCCAGCGGGCTAGCTCCTACGAGCAGTACTTC. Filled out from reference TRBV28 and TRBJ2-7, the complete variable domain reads DVKVTQSSRYLVKRTGEKVFLECVQDMDHENMFWYRQDPGLGLRLIYFSYDVKMKEKGDIPEGYSVSREKKERFSLILESASTNQTSMYLCASSPQRASSYEQYFGPGTRLTVT.

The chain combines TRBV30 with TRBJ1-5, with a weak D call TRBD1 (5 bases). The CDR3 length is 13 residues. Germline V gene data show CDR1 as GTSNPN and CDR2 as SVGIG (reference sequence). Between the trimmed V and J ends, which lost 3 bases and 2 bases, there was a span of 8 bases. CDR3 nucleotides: TGTGCCTGGAGCCAGGGTGGCAATCAGCCCCAGCATTTT. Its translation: CAWSQGGNQPQHF.

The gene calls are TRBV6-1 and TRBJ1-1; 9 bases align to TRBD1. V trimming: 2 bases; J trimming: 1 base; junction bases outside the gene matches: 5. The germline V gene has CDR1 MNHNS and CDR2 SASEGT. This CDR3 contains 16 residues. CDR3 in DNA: TGTGCCAGCAGTGAAACCCCGGGACAGGGGAACACTGAAGCTTTCTTT. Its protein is CASSETPGQGNTEAFF.

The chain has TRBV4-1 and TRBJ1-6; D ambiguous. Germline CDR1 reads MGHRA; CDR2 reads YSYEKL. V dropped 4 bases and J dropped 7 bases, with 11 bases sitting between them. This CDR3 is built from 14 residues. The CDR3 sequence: CASSPQKPNSPLHF. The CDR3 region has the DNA TGCGCCAGCAGCCCTCAGAAACCAAATTCACCCCTCCACTTT.

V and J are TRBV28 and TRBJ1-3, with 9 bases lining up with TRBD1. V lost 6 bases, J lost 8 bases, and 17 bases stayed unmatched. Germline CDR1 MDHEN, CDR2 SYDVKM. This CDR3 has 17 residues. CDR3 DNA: TGTGCCAGCAGGCCAACAGGGGGCGCCTTCCTTGGGGACACCATATATTTT. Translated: CASRPTGGAFLGDTIYF.

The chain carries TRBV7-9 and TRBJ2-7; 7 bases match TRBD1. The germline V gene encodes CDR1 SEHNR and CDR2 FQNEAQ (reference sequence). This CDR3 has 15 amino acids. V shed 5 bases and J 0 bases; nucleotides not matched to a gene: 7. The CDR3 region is CASSPPYRGSYEQYF. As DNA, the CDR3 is TGTGCCAGCAGCCCCCCTTACAGGGGCTCCTACGAGCAGTACTTC.

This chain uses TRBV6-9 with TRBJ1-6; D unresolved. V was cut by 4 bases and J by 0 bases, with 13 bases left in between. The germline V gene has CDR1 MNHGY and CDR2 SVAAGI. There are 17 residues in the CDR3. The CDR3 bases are TGTGCCAGCAGTTGGTTTTGGCCCACCTCCTATAATTCACCCCTCCACTTT. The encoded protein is CASSWFWPTSYNSPLHF.

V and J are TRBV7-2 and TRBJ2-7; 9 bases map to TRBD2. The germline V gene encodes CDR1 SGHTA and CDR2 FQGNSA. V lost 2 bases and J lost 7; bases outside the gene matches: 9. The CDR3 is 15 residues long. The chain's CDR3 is CASSLSGLASEEQYF. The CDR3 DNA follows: TGTGCCAGCAGCTTAAGTGGACTAGCGAGTGAGGAGCAGTACTTC.

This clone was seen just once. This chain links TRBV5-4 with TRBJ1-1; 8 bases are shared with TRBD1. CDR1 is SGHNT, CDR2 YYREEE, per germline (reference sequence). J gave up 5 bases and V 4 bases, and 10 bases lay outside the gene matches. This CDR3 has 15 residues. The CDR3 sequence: CASSRQTGDGTEAFF. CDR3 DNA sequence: TGTGCCAGCAGCCGACAGACAGGGGATGGGACTGAAGCTTTCTTT.

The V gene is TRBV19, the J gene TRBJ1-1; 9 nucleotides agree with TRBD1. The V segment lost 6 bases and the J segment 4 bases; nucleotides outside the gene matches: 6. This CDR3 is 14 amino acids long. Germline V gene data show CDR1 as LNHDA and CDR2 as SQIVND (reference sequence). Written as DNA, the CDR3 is TGTGCCAGTAGACCCCGGGACAGGGTCACTGAAGCTTTCTTT. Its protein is CASRPRDRVTEAFF.

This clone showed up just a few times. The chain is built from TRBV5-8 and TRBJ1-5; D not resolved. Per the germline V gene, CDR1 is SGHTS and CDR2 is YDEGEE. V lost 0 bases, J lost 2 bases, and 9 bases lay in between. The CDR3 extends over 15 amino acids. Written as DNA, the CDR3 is TGTGCCAGCAGCTTGGAGGGTGGTGGCAATCAGCCCCAGCATTTT. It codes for CASSLEGGGNQPQHF.

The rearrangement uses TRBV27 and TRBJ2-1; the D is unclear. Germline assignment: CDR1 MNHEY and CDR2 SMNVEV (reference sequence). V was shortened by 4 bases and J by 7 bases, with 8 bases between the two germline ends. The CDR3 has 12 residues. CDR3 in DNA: TGTGCCAGCAGTTATTCGCCTAATGAGCAGTTCTTC. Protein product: CASSYSPNEQFF.

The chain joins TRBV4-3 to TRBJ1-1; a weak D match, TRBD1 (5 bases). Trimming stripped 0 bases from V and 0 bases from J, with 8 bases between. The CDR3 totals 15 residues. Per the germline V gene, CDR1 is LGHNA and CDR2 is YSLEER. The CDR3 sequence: CASSQDGGVNTEAFF. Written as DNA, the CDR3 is TGCGCCAGCAGCCAAGATGGGGGGGTGAACACTGAAGCTTTCTTT.

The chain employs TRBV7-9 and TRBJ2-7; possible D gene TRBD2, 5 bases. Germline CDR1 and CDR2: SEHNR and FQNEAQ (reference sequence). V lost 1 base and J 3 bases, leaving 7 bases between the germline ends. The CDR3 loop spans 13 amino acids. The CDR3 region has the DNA TGTGCCAGCAGCTTAGAGAGGGACTACGAGCAGTACTTC. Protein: CASSLERDYEQYF.

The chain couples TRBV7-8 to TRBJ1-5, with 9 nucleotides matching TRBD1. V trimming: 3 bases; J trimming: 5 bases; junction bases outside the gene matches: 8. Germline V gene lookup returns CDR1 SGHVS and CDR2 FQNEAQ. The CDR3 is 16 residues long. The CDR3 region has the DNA TGTGCCAGCAGCTTGGCCCTCGGGACAGGGCATCAGCCCCAGCATTTT. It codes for CASSLALGTGHQPQHF.

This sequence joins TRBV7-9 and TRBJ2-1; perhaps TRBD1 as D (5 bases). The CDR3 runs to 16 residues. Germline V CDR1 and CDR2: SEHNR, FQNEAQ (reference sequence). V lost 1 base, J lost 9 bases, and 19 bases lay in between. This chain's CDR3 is CASSLGPEYSRGEQFF. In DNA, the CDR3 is TGTGCCAGCAGCTTAGGCCCCGAATACAGTAGGGGTGAGCAGTTCTTC. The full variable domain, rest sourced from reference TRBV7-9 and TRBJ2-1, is DTGVSQNPRHKITKRGQNVTFRCDPISEHNRLYWYRQTLGQGPEFLTYFQNEAQLEKSRLLSDRFSAERPKGSFSTLEIQRTEQGDSAMYLCASSLGPEYSRGEQFFGPGTRLTVL.

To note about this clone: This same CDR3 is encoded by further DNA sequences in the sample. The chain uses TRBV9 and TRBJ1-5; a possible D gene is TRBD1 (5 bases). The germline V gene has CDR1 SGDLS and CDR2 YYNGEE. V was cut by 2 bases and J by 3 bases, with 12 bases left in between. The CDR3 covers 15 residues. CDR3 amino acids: CASSVGGGPNQPQHF. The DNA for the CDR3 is TGTGCCAGCAGCGTTGGGGGGGGTCCCAATCAGCCCCAGCATTTT.

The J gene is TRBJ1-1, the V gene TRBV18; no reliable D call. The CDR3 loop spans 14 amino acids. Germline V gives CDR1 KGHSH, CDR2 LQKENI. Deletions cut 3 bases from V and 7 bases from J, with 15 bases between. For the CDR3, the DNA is TGTGCCAGCTCACCGGCTGTGGGAGCGGTTGAAGCTTTCTTT. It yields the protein CASSPAVGAVEAFF.

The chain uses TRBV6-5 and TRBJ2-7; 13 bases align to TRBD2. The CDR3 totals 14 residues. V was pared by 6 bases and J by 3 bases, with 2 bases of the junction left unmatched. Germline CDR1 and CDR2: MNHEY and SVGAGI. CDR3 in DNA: TGTGCCAGCAGGTGGACTAGCGGGAGCTACGAGCAGTACTTC. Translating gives CASRWTSGSYEQYF.

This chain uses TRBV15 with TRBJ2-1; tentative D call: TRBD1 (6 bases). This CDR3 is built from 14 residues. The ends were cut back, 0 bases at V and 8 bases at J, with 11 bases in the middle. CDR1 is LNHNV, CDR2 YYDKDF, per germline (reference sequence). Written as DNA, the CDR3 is TGTGCCACCAGCAGAGATCGTGGGGGCGATGAGCAGTTCTTC. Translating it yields CATSRDRGGDEQFF. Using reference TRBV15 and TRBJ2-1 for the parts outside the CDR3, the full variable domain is DAMVIQNPRYQVTQFGKPVTLSCSQTLNHNVMYWYQQKSSQAPKLLFHYYDKDFNNEADTPDNFQSRRPNTSFCFLDIRSPGLGDTAMYLCATSRDRGGDEQFFGPGTRLTVL.

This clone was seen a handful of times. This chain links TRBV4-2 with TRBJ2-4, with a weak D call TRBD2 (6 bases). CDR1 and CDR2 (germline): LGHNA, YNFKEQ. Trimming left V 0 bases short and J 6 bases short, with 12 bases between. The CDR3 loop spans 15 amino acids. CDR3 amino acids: CASSQDGLAINIQYF. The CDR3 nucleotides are TGTGCCAGCAGCCAAGATGGTCTAGCGATAAACATTCAGTACTTC.

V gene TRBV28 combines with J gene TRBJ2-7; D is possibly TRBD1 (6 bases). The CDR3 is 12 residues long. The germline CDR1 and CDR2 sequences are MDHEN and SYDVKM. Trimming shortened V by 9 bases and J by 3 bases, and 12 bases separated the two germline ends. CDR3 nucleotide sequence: TGTGCCAGTAGGGCAGGGGTCTACGAGCAGTACTTC. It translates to CASRAGVYEQYF.

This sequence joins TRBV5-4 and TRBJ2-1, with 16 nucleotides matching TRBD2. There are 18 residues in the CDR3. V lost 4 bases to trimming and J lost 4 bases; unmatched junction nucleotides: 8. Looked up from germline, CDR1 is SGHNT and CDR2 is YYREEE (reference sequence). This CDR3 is CASSKGTSGRAGYNEQFF. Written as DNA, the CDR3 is TGTGCCAGCAGCAAAGGGACTAGCGGGAGGGCCGGGTACAATGAGCAGTTCTTC.

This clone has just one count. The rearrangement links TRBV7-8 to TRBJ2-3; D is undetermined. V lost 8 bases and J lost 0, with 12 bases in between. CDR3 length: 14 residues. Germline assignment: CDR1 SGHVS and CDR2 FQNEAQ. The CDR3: CASYKGGSTDTQYF. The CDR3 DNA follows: TGTGCCAGCTATAAAGGTGGCAGCACAGATACGCAGTATTTT.